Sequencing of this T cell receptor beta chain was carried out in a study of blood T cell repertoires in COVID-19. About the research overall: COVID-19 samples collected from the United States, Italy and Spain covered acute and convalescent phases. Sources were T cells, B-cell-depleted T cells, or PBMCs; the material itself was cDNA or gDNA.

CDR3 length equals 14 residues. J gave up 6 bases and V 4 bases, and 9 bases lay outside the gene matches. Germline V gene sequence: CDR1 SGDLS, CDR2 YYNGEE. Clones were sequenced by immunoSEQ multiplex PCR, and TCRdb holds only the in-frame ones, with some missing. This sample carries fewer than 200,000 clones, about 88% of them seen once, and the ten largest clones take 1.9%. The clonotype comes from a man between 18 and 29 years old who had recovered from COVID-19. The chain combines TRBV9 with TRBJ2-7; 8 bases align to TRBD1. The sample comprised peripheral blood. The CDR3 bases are TGTGCCAGCAGCTCCTTGGACAGGGCGTCCGAGCAGTACTTC. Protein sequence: CASSSLDRASEQYF.